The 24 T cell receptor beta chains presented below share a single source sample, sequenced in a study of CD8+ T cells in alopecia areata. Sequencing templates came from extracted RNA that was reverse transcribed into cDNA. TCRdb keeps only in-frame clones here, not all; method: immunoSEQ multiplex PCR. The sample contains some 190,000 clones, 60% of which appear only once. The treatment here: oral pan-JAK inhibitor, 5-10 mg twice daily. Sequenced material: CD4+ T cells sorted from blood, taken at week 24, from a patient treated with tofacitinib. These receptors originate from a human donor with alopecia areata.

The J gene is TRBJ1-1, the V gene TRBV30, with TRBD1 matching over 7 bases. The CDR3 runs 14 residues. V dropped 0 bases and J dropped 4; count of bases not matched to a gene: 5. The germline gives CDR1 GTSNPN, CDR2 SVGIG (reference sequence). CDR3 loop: CAWSVKGAGTEAFF. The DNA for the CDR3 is TGTGCCTGGAGTGTAAAGGGGGCAGGCACTGAAGCTTTCTTT.

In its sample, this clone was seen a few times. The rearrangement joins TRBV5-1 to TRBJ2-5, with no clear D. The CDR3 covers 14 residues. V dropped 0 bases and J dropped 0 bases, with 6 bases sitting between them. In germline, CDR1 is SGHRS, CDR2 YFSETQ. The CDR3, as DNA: TGCGCCAGCAGCTTGGGTATTAACCAAGAGACCCAGTACTTC. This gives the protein CASSLGINQETQYF.

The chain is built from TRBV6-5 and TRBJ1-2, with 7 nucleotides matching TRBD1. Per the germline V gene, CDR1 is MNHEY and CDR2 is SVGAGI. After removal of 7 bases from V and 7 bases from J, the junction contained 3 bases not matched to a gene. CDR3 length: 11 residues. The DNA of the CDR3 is TGTGCCAGCACGACAGGGTTTGGCTACACCTTC. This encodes CASTTGFGYTF.

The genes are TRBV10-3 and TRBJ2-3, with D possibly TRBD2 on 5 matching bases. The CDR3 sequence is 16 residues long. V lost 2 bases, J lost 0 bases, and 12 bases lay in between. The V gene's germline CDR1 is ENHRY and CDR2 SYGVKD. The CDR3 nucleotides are TGTGCCATCAGTGAGGGCCCGACGGGAAGCACAGATACGCAGTATTTT. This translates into CAISEGPTGSTDTQYF.

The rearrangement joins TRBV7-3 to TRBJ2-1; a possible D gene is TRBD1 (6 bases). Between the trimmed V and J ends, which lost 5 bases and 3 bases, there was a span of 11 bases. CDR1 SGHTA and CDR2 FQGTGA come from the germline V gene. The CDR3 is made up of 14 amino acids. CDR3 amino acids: CASSTGQLYNEQFF. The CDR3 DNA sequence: TGTGCCAGCAGCACCGGACAGCTCTACAATGAGCAGTTCTTC.

The CDR3 DNA sequence: TGCGCCAGCAGTGTAGCGGGGGGAGAGACCCAGTACTTC. The encoded protein is CASSVAGGETQYF. The rearrangement joins TRBV10-2 to TRBJ2-5; TRBD2 matches 10 bases. From germline, CDR1 is WSHSY and CDR2 SAAADI. The CDR3 totals 13 residues. With 4 bases clipped from V and 4 bases from J, the junction kept 0 bases outside the gene matches.

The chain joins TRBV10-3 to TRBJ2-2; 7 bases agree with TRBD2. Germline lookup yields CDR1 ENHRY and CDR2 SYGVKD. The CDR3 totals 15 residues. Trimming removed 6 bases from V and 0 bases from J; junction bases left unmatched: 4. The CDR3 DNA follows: TGTGCCATCAGAGGAGCGGGATCGAACACCGGGGAGCTGTTTTTT. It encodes CAIRGAGSNTGELFF.

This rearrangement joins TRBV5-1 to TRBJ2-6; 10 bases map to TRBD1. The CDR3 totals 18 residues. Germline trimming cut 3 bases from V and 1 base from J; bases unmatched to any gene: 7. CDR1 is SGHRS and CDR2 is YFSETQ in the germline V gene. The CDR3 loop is CASSSAGTGVSGANVLTF. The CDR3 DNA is TGCGCCAGCAGCTCCGCCGGGACAGGGGTTTCTGGGGCCAACGTCCTGACTTTC.

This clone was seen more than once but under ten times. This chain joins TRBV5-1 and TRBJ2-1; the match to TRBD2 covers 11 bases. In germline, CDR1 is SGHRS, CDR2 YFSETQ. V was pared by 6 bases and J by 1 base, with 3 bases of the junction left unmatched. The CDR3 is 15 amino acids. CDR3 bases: TGCGCCAGCAACCCTAGCGGGGGGTCCTACAATGAGCAGTTCTTC. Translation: CASNPSGGSYNEQFF.

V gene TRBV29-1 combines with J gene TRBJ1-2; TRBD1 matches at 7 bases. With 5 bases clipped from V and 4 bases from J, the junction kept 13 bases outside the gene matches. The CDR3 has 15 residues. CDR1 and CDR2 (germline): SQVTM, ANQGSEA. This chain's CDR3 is CSVILTTGKSYGYTF. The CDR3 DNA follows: TGCAGCGTTATACTTACGACAGGGAAAAGCTATGGCTACACCTTC.

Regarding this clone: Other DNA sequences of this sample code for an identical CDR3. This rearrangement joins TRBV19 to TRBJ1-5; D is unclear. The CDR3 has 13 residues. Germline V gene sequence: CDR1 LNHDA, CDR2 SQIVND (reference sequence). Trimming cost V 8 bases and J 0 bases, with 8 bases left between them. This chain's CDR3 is CASSITSNQPQHF. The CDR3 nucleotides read TGTGCCAGTTCCATTACTAGCAATCAGCCCCAGCATTTT.

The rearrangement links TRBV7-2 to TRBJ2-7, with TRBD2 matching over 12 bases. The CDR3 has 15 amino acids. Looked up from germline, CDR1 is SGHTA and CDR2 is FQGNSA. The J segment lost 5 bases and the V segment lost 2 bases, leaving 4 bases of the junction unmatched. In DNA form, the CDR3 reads TGTGCCAGCAGCTTAACTAGCGGGGGGCCCAACGAGCAGTACTTC. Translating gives CASSLTSGGPNEQYF.

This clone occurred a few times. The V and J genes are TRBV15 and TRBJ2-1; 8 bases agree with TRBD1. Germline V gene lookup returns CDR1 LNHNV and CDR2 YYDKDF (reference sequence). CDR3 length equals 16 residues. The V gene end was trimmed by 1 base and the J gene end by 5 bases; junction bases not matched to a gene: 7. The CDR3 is CATSRGQGKGHNEQFF. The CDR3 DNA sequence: TGTGCCACCAGCAGAGGACAGGGGAAGGGCCACAATGAGCAGTTCTTC.

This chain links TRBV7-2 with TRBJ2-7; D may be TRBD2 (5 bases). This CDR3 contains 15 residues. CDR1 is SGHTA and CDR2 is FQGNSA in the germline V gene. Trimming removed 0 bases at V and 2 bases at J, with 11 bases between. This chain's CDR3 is CASSLAHGLAYEQYF. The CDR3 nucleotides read TGTGCCAGCAGCTTAGCCCATGGACTGGCCTACGAGCAGTACTTC.

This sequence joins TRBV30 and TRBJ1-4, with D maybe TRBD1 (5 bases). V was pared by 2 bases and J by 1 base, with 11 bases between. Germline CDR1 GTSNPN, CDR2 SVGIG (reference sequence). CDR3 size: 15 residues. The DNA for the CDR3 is TGTGCCTGGAGTTGGAGCACAGGAACTAATGAAAAACTGTTTTTT. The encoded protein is CAWSWSTGTNEKLFF.

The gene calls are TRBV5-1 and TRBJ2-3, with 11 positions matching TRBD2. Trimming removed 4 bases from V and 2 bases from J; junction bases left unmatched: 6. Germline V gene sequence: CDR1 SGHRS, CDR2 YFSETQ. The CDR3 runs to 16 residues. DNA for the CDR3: TGCGCCAGCAGCACCGGGACTAGCGGATACACAGATACGCAGTATTTT. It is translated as CASSTGTSGYTDTQYF.

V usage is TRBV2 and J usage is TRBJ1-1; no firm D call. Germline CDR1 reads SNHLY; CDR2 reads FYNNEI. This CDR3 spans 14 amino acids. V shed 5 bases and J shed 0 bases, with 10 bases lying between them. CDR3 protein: CASSPQNMNTEAFF. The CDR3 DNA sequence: TGTGCCAGCAGTCCGCAGAACATGAACACTGAAGCTTTCTTT.

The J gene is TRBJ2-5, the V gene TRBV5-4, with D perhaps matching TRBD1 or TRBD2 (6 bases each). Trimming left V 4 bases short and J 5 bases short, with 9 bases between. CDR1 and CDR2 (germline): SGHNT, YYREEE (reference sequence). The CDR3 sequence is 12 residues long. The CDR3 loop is CASSQGGETQYF. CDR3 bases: TGTGCCAGCAGCCAAGGGGGGGAGACCCAGTACTTC.

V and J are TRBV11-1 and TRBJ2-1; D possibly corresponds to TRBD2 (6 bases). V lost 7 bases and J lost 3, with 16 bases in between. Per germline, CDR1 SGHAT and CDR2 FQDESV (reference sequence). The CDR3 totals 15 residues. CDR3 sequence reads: CASISRDGGYNEQFF. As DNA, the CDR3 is TGTGCCAGCATCTCACGGGACGGGGGCTACAATGAGCAGTTCTTC.

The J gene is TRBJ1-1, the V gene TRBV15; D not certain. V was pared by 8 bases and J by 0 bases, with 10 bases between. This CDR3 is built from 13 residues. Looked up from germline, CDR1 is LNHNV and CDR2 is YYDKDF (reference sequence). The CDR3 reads CATSRQLNTEAFF. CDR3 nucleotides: TGTGCCACCTCCAGGCAGCTGAACACTGAAGCTTTCTTT.

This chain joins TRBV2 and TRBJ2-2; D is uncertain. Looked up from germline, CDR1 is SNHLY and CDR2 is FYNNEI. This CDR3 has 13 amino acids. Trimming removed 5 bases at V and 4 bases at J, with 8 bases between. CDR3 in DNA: TGTGCCAGCAGTTCCGAGACCACCGGGGAGCTGTTTTTT. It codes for CASSSETTGELFF.

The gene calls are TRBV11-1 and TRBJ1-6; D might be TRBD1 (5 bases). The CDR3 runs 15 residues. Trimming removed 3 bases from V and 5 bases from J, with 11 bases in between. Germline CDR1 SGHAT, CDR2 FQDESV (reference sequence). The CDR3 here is CASSFGGADNSPLHF. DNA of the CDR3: TGTGCCAGCAGCTTTGGCGGGGCGGATAATTCACCCCTCCACTTT.

The CDR3 nucleotides are TGCAGCGTTGTTGGTCTCCTCACTAACTATGGCTACACCTTC. It translates to CSVVGLLTNYGYTF. The genes are TRBV29-1 and TRBJ1-2; D is uncertain. Trimming took 4 bases from V and 0 from J, leaving 12 bases between them. From germline, CDR1 is SQVTM and CDR2 ANQGSEA. CDR3 length: 14 residues.

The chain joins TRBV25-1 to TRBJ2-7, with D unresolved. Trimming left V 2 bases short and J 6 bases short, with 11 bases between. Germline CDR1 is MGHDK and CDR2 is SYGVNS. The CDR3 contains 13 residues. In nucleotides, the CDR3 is TGTGCCAGCAGTGAAAGGCCTACTTCCGAGCAGTACTTC. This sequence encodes CASSERPTSEQYF.